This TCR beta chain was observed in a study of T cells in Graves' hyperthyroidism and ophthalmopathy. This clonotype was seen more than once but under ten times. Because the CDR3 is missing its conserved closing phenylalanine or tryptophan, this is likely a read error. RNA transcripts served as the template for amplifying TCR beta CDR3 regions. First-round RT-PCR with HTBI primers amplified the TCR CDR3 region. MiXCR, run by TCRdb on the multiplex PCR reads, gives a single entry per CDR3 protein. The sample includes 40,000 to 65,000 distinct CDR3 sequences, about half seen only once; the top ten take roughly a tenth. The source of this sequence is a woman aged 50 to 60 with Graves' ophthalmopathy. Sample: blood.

CDR3 bases: TGTGCCAGCAGTTCCCCAGGGGCCCCCTACGAGCAGTACCTC. It is translated as CASSSPGAPYEQYL. The chain is built from TRBV6-6 and TRBJ2-7; possibly TRBD1 for D (6 bases). Trimming left V 4 bases short and J 2 bases short, with 12 bases between. Per the germline V gene, CDR1 is MNHNY and CDR2 is SVGAGI (reference sequence). This CDR3 has 14 amino acids.